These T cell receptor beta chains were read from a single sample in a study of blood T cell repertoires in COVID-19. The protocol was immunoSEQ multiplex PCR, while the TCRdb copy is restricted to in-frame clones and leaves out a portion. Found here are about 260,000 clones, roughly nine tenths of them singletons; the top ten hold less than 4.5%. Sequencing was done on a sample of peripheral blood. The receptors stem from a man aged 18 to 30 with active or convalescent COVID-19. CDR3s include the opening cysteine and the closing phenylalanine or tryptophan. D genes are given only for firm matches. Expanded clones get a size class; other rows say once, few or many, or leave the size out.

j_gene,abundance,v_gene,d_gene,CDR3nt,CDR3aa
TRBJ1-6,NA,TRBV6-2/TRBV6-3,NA,TGTGCCAGCAGCTGGGAGAATTCACCCCTCCACTTT,CASSWENSPLHF
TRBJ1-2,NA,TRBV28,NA,TGTGCCAGCAGTCCCTTCGGAGGGCATGCTGGCTACACCTTC,CASSPFGGHAGYTF
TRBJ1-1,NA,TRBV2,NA,TGTGCCAGCAGTGAAGCGCTTCGGGTTACTGAAGCTTTCTTT,CASSEALRVTEAFF
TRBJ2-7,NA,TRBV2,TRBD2,TGTGCCAGCAGTCCACAGGGACTAGCGGGAGGTTCCTACGAGCAGTACTTC,CASSPQGLAGGSYEQYF
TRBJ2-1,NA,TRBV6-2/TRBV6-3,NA,TGTGCCAGCAGTCCCCAGCGTTACAATGAGCAGTTCTTC,CASSPQRYNEQFF
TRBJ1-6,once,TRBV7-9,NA,TGTGCCAGCAGCTTAGGGTCGGGCTCAGGGGCAACCCTCCACTTT,CASSLGSGSGATLHF
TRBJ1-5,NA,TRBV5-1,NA,TGCGCCAGCAGCTTGGAGCCAGGCTGGCGTCAGCCCCAGCATTTT,CASSLEPGWRQPQHF
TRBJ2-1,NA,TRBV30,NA,TGTGCCTGGGGGAGTTCGGGTGGCAATGAGCAGTTCTTC,CAWGSSGGNEQFF
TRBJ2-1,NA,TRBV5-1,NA,TGCGCCAGCAGCGAGACAGACAATGAGCAGTTCTTC,CASSETDNEQFF
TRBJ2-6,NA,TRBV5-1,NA,TGCGCCAGCAGCTTGGTTGCGTCTGGGGCCAACGTCCTGACTTTC,CASSLVASGANVLTF
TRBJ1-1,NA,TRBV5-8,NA,TGTGCCAGCAGCTTGTACGGGAATGAAGCTTTCTTT,CASSLYGNEAFF